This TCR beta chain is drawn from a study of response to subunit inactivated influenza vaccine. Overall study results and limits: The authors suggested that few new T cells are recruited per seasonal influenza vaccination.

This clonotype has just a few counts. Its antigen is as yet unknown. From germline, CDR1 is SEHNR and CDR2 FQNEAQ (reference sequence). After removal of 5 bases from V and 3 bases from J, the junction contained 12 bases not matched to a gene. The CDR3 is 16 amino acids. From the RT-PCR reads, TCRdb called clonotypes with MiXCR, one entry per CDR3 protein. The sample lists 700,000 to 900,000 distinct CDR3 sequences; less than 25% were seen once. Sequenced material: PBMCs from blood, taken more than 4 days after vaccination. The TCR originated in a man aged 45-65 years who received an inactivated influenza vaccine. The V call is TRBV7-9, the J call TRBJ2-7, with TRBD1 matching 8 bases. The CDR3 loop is CASSASDRDRNYEQYF. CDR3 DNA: TGTGCCAGCAGCGCTTCCGACCGGGACAGGAACTACGAGCAGTACTTC.